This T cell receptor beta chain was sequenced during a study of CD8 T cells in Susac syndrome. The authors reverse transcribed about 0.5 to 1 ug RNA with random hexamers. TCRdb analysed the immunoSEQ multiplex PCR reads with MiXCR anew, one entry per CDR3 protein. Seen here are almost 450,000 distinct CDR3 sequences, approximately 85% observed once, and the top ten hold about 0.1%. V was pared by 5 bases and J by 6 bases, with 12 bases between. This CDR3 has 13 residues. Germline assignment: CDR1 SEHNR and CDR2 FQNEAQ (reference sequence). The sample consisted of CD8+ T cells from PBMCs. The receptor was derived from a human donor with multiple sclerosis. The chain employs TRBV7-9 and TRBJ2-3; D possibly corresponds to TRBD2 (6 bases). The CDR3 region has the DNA TGTGCCAGCAGCCCCCGGGCGGGGGATACGCAGTATTTT. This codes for CASSPRAGDTQYF.